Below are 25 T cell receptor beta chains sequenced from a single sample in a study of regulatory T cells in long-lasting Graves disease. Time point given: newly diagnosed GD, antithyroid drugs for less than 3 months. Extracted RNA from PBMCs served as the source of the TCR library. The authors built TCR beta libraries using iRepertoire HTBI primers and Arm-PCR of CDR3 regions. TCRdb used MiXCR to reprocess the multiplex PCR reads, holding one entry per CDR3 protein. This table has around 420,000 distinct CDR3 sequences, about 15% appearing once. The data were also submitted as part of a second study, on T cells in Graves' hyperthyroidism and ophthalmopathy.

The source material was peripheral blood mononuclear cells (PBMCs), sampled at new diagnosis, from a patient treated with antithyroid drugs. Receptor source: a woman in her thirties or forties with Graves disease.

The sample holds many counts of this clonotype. The CDR3 spells CASSAEGTYNEQFF. The CDR3 coding sequence is TGTGCCAGCAGTGCGGAGGGGACCTACAATGAGCAGTTCTTC. The genes are TRBV2 and TRBJ2-1, with D tentatively TRBD2 (6 bases). CDR1 is SNHLY, CDR2 FYNNEI, per germline. V lost 4 bases, J lost 2 bases, and 9 bases lay in between. This CDR3 is built from 14 residues.

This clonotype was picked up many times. The CDR3 nucleotides are TGTGCCAGTACCCAAGGACAGGGGGCTTTCTTT. Translating gives CASTQGQGAFF. The J gene is TRBJ1-1, the V gene TRBV19; TRBD1 matches at 9 bases. This CDR3 comprises 11 residues. V gave up 7 bases and J gave up 11 bases; unmatched junction bases: 5. Germline V gene data show CDR1 as LNHDA and CDR2 as SQIVND (reference sequence). Looking up the rest from reference TRBV19 and TRBJ1-1 gives the full variable domain: DGGITQSPKYLFRKEGQNVTLSCEQNLNHDAMYWYRQDPGQGLRLIYYSQIVNDFQKGDIAEGYSVSREKKESFPLTVTSAQKNPTAFYLCASTQGQGAFFGQGTRLTVV.

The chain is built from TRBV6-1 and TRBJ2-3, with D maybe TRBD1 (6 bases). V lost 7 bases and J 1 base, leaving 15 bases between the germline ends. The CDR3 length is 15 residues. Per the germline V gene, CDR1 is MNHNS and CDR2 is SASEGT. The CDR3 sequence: CASNLRDTRTDTQYF. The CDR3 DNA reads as TGTGCCAGCAACCTCCGGGACACGCGCACAGATACGCAGTATTTT.

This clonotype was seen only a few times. The CDR3 DNA reads TGTGCCAGCAGCTTAAGCGGGACGGAATACAATGAGCAGTTCTTC. The encoded protein is CASSLSGTEYNEQFF. V and J are TRBV7-3 and TRBJ2-1; possibly TRBD2 for D (6 bases). CDR1 and CDR2 (germline): SGHTA, FQGTGA. The CDR3 spans 15 residues. V lost 1 base and J lost 4, with 11 bases in between.

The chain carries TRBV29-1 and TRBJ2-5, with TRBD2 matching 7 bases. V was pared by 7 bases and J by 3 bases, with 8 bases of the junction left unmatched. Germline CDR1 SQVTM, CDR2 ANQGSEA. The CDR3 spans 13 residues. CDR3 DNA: TGCAGCGGCTTTCCGGCGGGAGAAGAGACCCAGTACTTC. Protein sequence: CSGFPAGEETQYF.

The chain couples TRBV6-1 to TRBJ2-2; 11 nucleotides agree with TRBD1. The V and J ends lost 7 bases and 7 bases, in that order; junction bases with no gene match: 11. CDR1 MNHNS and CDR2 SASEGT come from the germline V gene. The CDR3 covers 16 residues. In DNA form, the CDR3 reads TGTGCCAGCACCTTAGGACAGGGGGCGTTCGTCGGGGAGCTGTTTTTT. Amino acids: CASTLGQGAFVGELFF.

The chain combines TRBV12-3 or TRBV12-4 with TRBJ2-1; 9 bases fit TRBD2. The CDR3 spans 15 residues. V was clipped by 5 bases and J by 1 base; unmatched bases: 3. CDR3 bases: TGTGCCAGCAGTCCGAGCGGGAGGTCCTACAATGAGCAGTTCTTC. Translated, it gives CASSPSGRSYNEQFF.

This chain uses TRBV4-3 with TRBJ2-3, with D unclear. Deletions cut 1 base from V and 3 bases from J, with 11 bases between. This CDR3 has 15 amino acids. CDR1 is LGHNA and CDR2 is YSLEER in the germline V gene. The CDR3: CASSQVSASTDTQYF. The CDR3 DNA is TGCGCCAGCAGCCAAGTTTCGGCTAGTACAGATACGCAGTATTTT.

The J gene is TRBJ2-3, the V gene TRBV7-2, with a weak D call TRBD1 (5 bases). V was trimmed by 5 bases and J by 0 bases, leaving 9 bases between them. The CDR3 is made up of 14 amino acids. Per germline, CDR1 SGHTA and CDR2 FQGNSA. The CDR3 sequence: CASSVTASTDTQYF. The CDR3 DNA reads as TGTGCCAGCAGCGTGACAGCTAGCACAGATACGCAGTATTTT.

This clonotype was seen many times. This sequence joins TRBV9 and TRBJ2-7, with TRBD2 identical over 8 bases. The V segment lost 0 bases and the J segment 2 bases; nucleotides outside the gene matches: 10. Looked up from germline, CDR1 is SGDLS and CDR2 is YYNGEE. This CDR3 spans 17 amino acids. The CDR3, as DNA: TGTGCCAGCAGCGTAGGGGATAGCGGGACCTTTCCCTACGAGCAGTACTTC. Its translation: CASSVGDSGTFPYEQYF.

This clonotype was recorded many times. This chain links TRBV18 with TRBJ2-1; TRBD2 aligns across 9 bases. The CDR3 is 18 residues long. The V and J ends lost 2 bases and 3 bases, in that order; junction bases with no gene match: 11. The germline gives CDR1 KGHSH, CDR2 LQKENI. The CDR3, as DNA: TGTGCCAGCTCACCAAGTCCCCTAGCGGGGAGGCACTACAATGAGCAGTTCTTC. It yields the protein CASSPSPLAGRHYNEQFF.

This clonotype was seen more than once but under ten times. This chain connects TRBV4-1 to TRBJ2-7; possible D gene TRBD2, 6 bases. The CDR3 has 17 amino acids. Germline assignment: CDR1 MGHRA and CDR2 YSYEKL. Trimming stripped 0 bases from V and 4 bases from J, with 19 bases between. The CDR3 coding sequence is TGCGCCAGCAGCCAAGAAAACCCCTTAGCGGAGTTATACGAGCAGTACTTC. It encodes CASSQENPLAELYEQYF.

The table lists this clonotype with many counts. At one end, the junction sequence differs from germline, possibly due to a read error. The CDR3 sequence: CASSLDGDGNEQFF. CDR3 DNA sequence: TGTGCCAGCAGCTTGGATGGGGATGGCAATGAGCAGTTCTTC. The chain recombines TRBV5-1 with TRBJ2-1; D gene unclear. Germline V gene data show CDR1 as SGHRS and CDR2 as YFSETQ. The CDR3 consists of 14 residues. Combining the CDR3 with reference TRBV5-1 and TRBJ2-1 gives the whole variable domain KAGVTQTPRYLIKTRGQQVTLSCSPISGHRSVSWYQQTPGQGLQFLFEYFSETQRNKGNFPGRFSGRQFSNSRSEMNVSTLELGDSALYLCASSLDGDGNEQFFGPGTRLTVL.

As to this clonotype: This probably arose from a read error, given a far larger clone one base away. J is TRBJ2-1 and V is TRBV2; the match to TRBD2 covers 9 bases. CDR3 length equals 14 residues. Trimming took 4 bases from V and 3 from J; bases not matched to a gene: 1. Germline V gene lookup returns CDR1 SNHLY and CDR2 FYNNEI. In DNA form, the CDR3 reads TGTGCCAGCAGTGGGACTAGCGTCTACAATGAGCAGTTCTTC. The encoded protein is CASSGTSVYNEQFF.

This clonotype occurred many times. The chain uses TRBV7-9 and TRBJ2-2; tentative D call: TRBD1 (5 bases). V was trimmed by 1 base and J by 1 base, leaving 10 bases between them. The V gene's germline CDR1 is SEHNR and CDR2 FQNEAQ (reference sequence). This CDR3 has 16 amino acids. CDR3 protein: CASSLVKGKNTGELFF. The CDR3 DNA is TGTGCCAGCAGCTTAGTGAAGGGGAAGAACACCGGGGAGCTGTTTTTT. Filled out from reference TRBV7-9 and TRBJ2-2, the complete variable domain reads DTGVSQNPRHKITKRGQNVTFRCDPISEHNRLYWYRQTLGQGPEFLTYFQNEAQLEKSRLLSDRFSAERPKGSFSTLEIQRTEQGDSAMYLCASSLVKGKNTGELFFGEGSRLTVL.

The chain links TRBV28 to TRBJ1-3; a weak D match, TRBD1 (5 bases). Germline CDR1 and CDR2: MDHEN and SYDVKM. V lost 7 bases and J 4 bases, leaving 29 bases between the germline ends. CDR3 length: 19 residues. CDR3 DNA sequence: TGTGCCAGCACCTCCGGGGTCGGGAGGGGAAGTAGAAGCGGAAACACCATATATTTT. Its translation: CASTSGVGRGSRSGNTIYF.

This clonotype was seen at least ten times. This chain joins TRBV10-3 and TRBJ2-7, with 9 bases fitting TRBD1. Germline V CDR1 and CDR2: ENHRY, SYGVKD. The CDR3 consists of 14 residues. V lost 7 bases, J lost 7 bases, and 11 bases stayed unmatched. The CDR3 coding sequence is TGTGCCATCACCCGGGACAGGGCCGGGGGTGAGCAGTACTTC. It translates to CAITRDRAGGEQYF.

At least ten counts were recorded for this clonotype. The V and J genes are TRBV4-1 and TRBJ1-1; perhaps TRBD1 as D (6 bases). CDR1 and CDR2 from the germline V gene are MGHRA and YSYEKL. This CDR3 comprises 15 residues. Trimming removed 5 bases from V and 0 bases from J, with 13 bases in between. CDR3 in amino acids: CASSEGGGVNTEAFF. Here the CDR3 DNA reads TGCGCCAGCAGCGAAGGGGGGGGTGTGAACACTGAAGCTTTCTTT.

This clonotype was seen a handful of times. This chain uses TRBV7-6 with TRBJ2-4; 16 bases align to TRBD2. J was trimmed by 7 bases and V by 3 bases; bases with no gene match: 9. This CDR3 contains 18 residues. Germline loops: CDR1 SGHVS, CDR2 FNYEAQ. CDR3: CASSLSGTSGRALNIQYF. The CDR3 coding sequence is TGTGCCAGCAGCTTGTCCGGGACTAGCGGGAGGGCCTTGAACATTCAGTACTTC.

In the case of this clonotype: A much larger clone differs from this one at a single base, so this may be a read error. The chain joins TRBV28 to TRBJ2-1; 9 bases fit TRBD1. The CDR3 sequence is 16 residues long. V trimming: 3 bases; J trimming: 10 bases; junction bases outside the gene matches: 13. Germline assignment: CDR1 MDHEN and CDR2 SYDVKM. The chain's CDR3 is CASSLLPGQGVYEQFF. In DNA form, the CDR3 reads TGTGCCAGCAGTTTGCTTCCGGGACAGGGCGTTTACGAGCAGTTCTTC.

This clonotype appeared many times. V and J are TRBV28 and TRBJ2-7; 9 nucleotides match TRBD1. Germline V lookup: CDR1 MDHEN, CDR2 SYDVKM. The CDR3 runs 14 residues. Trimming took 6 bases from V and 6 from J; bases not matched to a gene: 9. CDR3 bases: TGTGCCAGCAGCCGCCGTGGACAGGGGCCCGAGCAGTACTTC. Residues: CASSRRGQGPEQYF.

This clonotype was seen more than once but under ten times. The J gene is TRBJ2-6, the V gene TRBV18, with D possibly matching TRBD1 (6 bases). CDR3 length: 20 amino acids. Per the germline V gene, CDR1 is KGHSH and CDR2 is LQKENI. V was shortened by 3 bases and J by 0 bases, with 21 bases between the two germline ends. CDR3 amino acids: CASSPRWTDFLYSGANVLTF. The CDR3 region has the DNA TGTGCCAGCTCACCCCGTTGGACAGACTTCCTTTACTCTGGGGCCAACGTCCTGACTTTC.

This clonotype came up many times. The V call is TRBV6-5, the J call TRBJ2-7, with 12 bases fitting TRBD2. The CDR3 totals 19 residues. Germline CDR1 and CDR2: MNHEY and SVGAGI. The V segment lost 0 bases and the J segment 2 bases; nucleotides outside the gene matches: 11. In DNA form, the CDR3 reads TGTGCCAGCAGTTACTCGACGGGTCTAGCGGGAGGGCTTCCCTACGAGCAGTACTTC. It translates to CASSYSTGLAGGLPYEQYF.

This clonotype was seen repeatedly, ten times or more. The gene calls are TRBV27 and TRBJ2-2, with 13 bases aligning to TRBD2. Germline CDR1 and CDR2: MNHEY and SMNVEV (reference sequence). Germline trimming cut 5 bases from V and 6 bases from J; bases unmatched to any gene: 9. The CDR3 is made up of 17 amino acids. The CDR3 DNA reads TGTGCCAGCAGTCTAGACTCGACTAGCGGGAGGTCCGGGGAGCTGTTTTTT. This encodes CASSLDSTSGRSGELFF.

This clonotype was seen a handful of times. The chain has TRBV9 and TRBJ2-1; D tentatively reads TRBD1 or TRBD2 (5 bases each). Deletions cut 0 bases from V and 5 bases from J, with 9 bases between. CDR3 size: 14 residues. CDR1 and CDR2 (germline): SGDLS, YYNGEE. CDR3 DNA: TGTGCCAGCAGCGTAGCCGGGGCCAACAATGAGCAGTTCTTC. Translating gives CASSVAGANNEQFF.